A single sample gave rise to the 15 T cell receptor beta chains below, sequenced in a study of OX40 agonist ivuxolimab in advanced cancers. The table came from immunoSEQ multiplex PCR; TCRdb's copy has only in-frame clones and leaves some out. The sample records 50,000 to 65,000 clones, roughly 84% being singletons. This material consisted of CD4+ or CD8+ T cells sorted from blood, taken in a trial of the OX40 agonist ivuxolimab. The receptors were gathered from an adult with an advanced solid tumor such as melanoma, head and neck, liver or kidney cancer.

J is TRBJ2-3 and V is TRBV5-1; the match to TRBD2 covers 12 bases. The CDR3 covers 13 residues. Trimming took 7 bases from V and 6 from J; bases not matched to a gene: 3. From germline, CDR1 is SGHRS and CDR2 YFSETQ. The CDR3 sequence is CASGLAGPDTQYF. CDR3 nucleotides: TGCGCCAGCGGACTAGCGGGGCCTGATACGCAGTATTTT.

The genes are TRBV2 and TRBJ2-3; D is undetermined. From germline, CDR1 is SNHLY and CDR2 FYNNEI. The V end was cut by 8 bases, the J end by 3 bases, with 15 bases between. This CDR3 is built from 14 residues. CDR3: CASLPAEVTDTQYF. CDR3 bases: TGTGCCAGCCTCCCGGCAGAAGTGACAGATACGCAGTATTTT.

V gene TRBV11-3 combines with J gene TRBJ2-7, with 8 bases fitting TRBD1. Germline lookup yields CDR1 SGHNT and CDR2 YENEEA. The CDR3 consists of 15 residues. The J segment lost 3 bases and the V segment lost 3 bases, leaving 7 bases of the junction unmatched. CDR3 loop: CASSLADRVLYEQYF. CDR3 sequence (DNA): TGTGCCAGCAGCTTGGCGGACAGGGTTCTCTACGAGCAGTACTTC.

There are a few counts of this clone. This chain connects TRBV11-2 to TRBJ2-7; TRBD2 matches at 7 bases. Germline trimming cut 1 base from V and 0 bases from J; bases unmatched to any gene: 6. The CDR3 is 16 residues long. CDR1 and CDR2 from the germline V gene are SGHAT and FQNNGV. CDR3: CASSLGMSGASYEQYF. CDR3 sequence (DNA): TGTGCCAGCAGCTTAGGGATGAGCGGGGCCTCCTACGAGCAGTACTTC.

This clone was picked up one time. This chain uses TRBV14 with TRBJ2-7, with 8 bases identical to TRBD2. V shed 4 bases, J shed 6 bases, and the junction held 11 bases outside the gene matches. The CDR3 has 15 residues. CDR1 is SGHDN and CDR2 is FVKESK in the germline V gene. CDR3 coding DNA: TGTGCCAGCAGCCGGGCGGGACTAGGAGTATTCGAGCAGTACTTC. Translation: CASSRAGLGVFEQYF.

This clone was counted once. The V call is TRBV5-1, the J call TRBJ2-5; 12 bases align to TRBD2. The V gene end was trimmed by 4 bases and the J gene end by 7 bases; junction bases not matched to a gene: 11. The CDR3 is 16 residues long. CDR1 is SGHRS and CDR2 is YFSETQ in the germline V gene. Written as DNA, the CDR3 is TGCGCCAGCAGCGAAGGACTAGCGGGGTTCCAAACGACCCAGTACTTC. Protein sequence: CASSEGLAGFQTTQYF.

The V and J genes are TRBV4-1 and TRBJ1-1; D gene ambiguous. The V gene lost 3 bases and the J gene lost 1 base, with 9 bases spanning the gap. CDR3 size: 14 residues. CDR1 is MGHRA, CDR2 YSYEKL, per germline. The CDR3 reads CASSQAPANTEAFF. The DNA for the CDR3 is TGCGCCAGCAGCCAGGCCCCAGCGAACACTGAAGCTTTCTTT.

V is TRBV15 and J is TRBJ2-1, with D possibly being TRBD1 (5 bases). This CDR3 has 16 residues. Trimming pared 1 base from V and 5 bases from J, leaving 15 bases between. Per germline, CDR1 LNHNV and CDR2 YYDKDF (reference sequence). The CDR3 loop reads CATSRGGKGMNNEQFF. The DNA of the CDR3 is TGTGCCACCAGCAGAGGTGGTAAGGGGATGAACAATGAGCAGTTCTTC.

Only a few counts were recorded for this clone. This rearrangement joins TRBV4-1 to TRBJ1-2; D perhaps matches TRBD1 (5 bases). Trimming left V 0 bases short and J 8 bases short, with 10 bases between. Per the germline V gene, CDR1 is MGHRA and CDR2 is YSYEKL. This CDR3 has 13 residues. The CDR3 DNA sequence: TGCGCCAGCAGCCAAGATTGGGGGGAAGGCTACACCTTC. Protein product: CASSQDWGEGYTF.

This clone has a single count. The chain has TRBV30 and TRBJ2-7; D is ambiguous. Germline lookup yields CDR1 GTSNPN and CDR2 SVGIG (reference sequence). The ends were cut back, 0 bases at V and 2 bases at J, with 5 bases in the middle. CDR3 length: 12 residues. The CDR3 sequence is CAWSVGTYEQYF. In nucleotides, the CDR3 is TGTGCCTGGAGTGTAGGCACCTACGAGCAGTACTTC. The variable domain in full, completed from reference TRBV30 and TRBJ2-7, reads SQTIHQWPATLVQPVGSPLSLECTVEGTSNPNLYWYRQAAGRGLQLLFYSVGIGQISSEVPQNLSASRPQDRQFILSSKKLLLSDSGFYLCAWSVGTYEQYFGPGTRLTVT.

The chain carries TRBV5-1 and TRBJ2-5; TRBD1 aligns across 7 bases. J was trimmed by 2 bases and V by 2 bases; bases with no gene match: 3. CDR1 and CDR2 (germline): SGHRS, YFSETQ. The CDR3 runs to 14 residues. In DNA, the CDR3 is TGCGCCAGCAGCTTACAGGGACAGCAAGAGACCCAGTACTTC. Residues: CASSLQGQQETQYF.

The chain joins TRBV15 to TRBJ1-6; 12 bases agree with TRBD1. The CDR3 is 16 amino acids. Germline lookup yields CDR1 LNHNV and CDR2 YYDKDF (reference sequence). J was trimmed by 8 bases and V by 5 bases; bases with no gene match: 7. CDR3 in amino acids: CATSPGTGGFHSPLHF. As DNA, the CDR3 is TGTGCCACCAGCCCCGGGACAGGGGGCTTCCATTCACCCCTCCACTTT.

This clone appeared a single time. This chain uses TRBV7-9 with TRBJ2-1; TRBD2 matches 10 bases. From germline, CDR1 is SEHNR and CDR2 FQNEAQ (reference sequence). This CDR3 is built from 19 residues. J was trimmed by 0 bases and V by 10 bases; bases with no gene match: 18. CDR3 DNA: TGTGCCACCTTAGGCGACAGAACCGGGACTAGCGACTCCTACAATGAGCAGTTCTTC. This codes for CATLGDRTGTSDSYNEQFF.

This chain connects TRBV14 to TRBJ2-3; D might be TRBD1 (5 bases). With 4 bases removed from V and 1 base from J, the gap between germline ends came to 12 bases. There are 15 residues in the CDR3. Germline lookup yields CDR1 SGHDN and CDR2 FVKESK. The CDR3 nucleotides are TGTGCCAGCAGCCGCTTGGGGCTGGGCACAGATACGCAGTATTTT. Protein: CASSRLGLGTDTQYF.

The V call is TRBV19, the J call TRBJ2-7; D remains unclear. The CDR3 covers 17 residues. The germline CDR1 and CDR2 sequences are LNHDA and SQIVND (reference sequence). Trimming took off 4 bases at V and 4 bases at J, with 23 bases between the two ends. CDR3 amino acids: CASSRTFVGEPLYEQYF. CDR3 DNA sequence: TGTGCCAGTAGTAGGACCTTCGTGGGCGAACCCTTGTACGAGCAGTACTTC.